The clone carrying this TCR beta chain was counted between two and nine times. Its specificity is unknown. This sample was taken from a study of T cell responses to AZD1222 COVID-19 vaccine. Per germline, CDR1 SGDLS and CDR2 YYNGEE. CDR3 length: 16 amino acids. Trimming pared 3 bases from V and 2 bases from J, leaving 15 bases between. The assay was immunoSEQ multiplex PCR, and TCRdb's table has in-frame clones only and misses some. The data show roughly 150,000 clones, with around 84% seen just once and over 3.5% held by the top ten. Study results and limitations: Spike-specific TCR repertoires showed rising breadth and depth after two AZD1222 doses. Samples come after the peak T cell response, not at day 14.

The sequence was obtained from an adult in good health. V is TRBV9 and J is TRBJ2-1; D not certain. Sequencing was performed on peripheral blood, taken on day 0 of AZD1222 vaccination. The CDR3 DNA sequence: TGTGCCAGCAGCGCCCTCAAGTTGGGCGCCTACAATGAGCAGTTCTTC. Translating gives CASSALKLGAYNEQFF. The entire variable domain, with the rest obtained from reference TRBV9 and TRBJ2-1, is as follows: DSGVTQTPKHLITATGQRVTLRCSPRSGDLSVYWYQQSLDQGLQFLIQYYNGEERAKGNILERFSAQQFPDLHSELNLSSLELGDSALYFCASSALKLGAYNEQFFGPGTRLTVL.